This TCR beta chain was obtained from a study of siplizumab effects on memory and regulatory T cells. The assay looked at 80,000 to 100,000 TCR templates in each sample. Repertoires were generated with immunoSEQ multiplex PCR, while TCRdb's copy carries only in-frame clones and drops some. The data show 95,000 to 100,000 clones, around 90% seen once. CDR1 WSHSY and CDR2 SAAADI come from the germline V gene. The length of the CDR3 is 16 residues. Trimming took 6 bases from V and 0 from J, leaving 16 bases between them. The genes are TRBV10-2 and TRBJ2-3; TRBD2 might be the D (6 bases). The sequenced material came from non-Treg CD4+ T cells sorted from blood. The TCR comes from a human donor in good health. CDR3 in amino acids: CASRSWGGASTDTQYF. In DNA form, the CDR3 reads TGCGCCAGCAGAAGTTGGGGCGGGGCTAGCACAGATACGCAGTATTTT.